The rows below give T cell receptor beta chains drawn from one sample of a study of cytomegalovirus exposure and HLA in healthy donors. The table came from immunoSEQ multiplex PCR; TCRdb's copy has only in-frame clones and leaves some out. The sample lists 150,000 or so clones, about 88% occurring once. Sequenced material: PBMCs. The receptors derive from a woman aged 18-29 years in good health and CMV-seronegative. The CDR3 runs from the conserved cysteine through the conserved F or W. Fields, in order: clone size, J gene, D gene, V gene, CDR3 DNA, CDR3 protein. D genes are given only for firm matches. Size tells how often a clone was seen (once, few, many) or the class of an expanded clone, and some rows leave it out.

abundance: .; j_gene: TRBJ2-3; d_gene: .; v_gene: TRBV27; CDR3nt: TGTGCCAGCAGCCGAGGACAGAGCCGCACAGATACGCAGTATTTT; CDR3aa: CASSRGQSRTDTQYF
abundance: .; j_gene: TRBJ1-2; d_gene: TRBD1; v_gene: TRBV20-1; CDR3nt: TGCAGTGCTAGTGGACAGGGGAGGTACACCTTC; CDR3aa: CSASGQGRYTF
abundance: .; j_gene: TRBJ2-7; d_gene: .; v_gene: TRBV5-1; CDR3nt: TGCGCCAGCAGCTTTGGAGGGGGCGACTACGAGCAGTACTTC; CDR3aa: CASSFGGGDYEQYF
abundance: .; j_gene: TRBJ2-7; d_gene: TRBD2; v_gene: TRBV5-6; CDR3nt: TGTGCCACCTCAAGTTTAGGGAGGGACCTCTCCTACGAGCAGTACTTC; CDR3aa: CATSSLGRDLSYEQYF
abundance: .; j_gene: TRBJ2-1; d_gene: TRBD1; v_gene: TRBV2; CDR3nt: TGTGCCAGCAGCGGACAGGGACGAAGCTCCTACAATGAGCAGTTCTTC; CDR3aa: CASSGQGRSSYNEQFF
abundance: .; j_gene: TRBJ1-3; d_gene: .; v_gene: TRBV7-9; CDR3nt: TGTGCCAGCATAAGTCGAGCCTTCTCTGGAAACACCATATATTTT; CDR3aa: CASISRAFSGNTIYF
abundance: .; j_gene: TRBJ2-2; d_gene: TRBD2; v_gene: TRBV27; CDR3nt: TGTGCCAGCAGAAAGACTAGCGGGGTTGGCACCGGGGAGCTGTTTTTT; CDR3aa: CASRKTSGVGTGELFF
abundance: .; j_gene: TRBJ1-1; d_gene: .; v_gene: TRBV6-1; CDR3nt: TGTGCCAGCAGTGAAACAGGGATAGGGGCTTTCTTT; CDR3aa: CASSETGIGAFF
abundance: .; j_gene: TRBJ1-2; d_gene: .; v_gene: TRBV5-4; CDR3nt: TGTGCCAGCAGCTTGGGAGGGCAGGTCGCGAGAAAGGGCTACACCTTC; CDR3aa: CASSLGGQVARKGYTF
abundance: .; j_gene: TRBJ2-1; d_gene: .; v_gene: TRBV18; CDR3nt: TGTGCCAGCTCACCGGCAACTGCGGGCACCCGCGGTGAGCAGTTCTTC; CDR3aa: CASSPATAGTRGEQFF
abundance: once; j_gene: TRBJ1-1; d_gene: .; v_gene: TRBV5-1; CDR3nt: TGCGCCAGCAGCTCGAACCACAGGGAGACAGAAGCTTTCTTT; CDR3aa: CASSSNHRETEAFF
abundance: .; j_gene: TRBJ2-3; d_gene: .; v_gene: TRBV18; CDR3nt: TGTGCCAGCTCACCCGGGCGAGGGCACACAGATACGCAGTATTTT; CDR3aa: CASSPGRGHTDTQYF
abundance: .; j_gene: TRBJ1-3; d_gene: .; v_gene: TRBV7-8; CDR3nt: TGTGCCAGCACTCTAACCGCGGGGAACACCATATATTTT; CDR3aa: CASTLTAGNTIYF
abundance: .; j_gene: TRBJ2-5; d_gene: .; v_gene: TRBV7-9; CDR3nt: TGTGCCAGCAGCCACCTAGGCCAAGAGACCCAGTACTTC; CDR3aa: CASSHLGQETQYF
abundance: once; j_gene: TRBJ2-4; d_gene: TRBD2; v_gene: TRBV27; CDR3nt: TGTGCCAGCAGTCCCTGGACTAGCGGGGCCAAAAACATTCAGTACTTC; CDR3aa: CASSPWTSGAKNIQYF
abundance: .; j_gene: TRBJ2-7; d_gene: TRBD1; v_gene: TRBV19; CDR3nt: TGTGCCAGTAGTGACGCAGGGGGCCCCTACGAGCAGTACTTC; CDR3aa: CASSDAGGPYEQYF
abundance: .; j_gene: TRBJ1-1; d_gene: .; v_gene: TRBV6-5; CDR3nt: TGTGCCAGCAGTTCCGGACAGTTCACTGAAGCTTTCTTT; CDR3aa: CASSSGQFTEAFF
abundance: .; j_gene: TRBJ1-6; d_gene: .; v_gene: TRBV5-1; CDR3nt: TGCGCCAGCAGCTTGGATACAGGGTATAATTCACCCCTCCACTTT; CDR3aa: CASSLDTGYNSPLHF
abundance: few; j_gene: TRBJ1-5; d_gene: .; v_gene: TRBV7-9; CDR3nt: TGTGCCAGCAGCTTAGCTTGGGGGGACGATAGCAATCAGCCCCAGCATTTT; CDR3aa: CASSLAWGDDSNQPQHF
abundance: .; j_gene: TRBJ1-5; d_gene: TRBD1; v_gene: TRBV9; CDR3nt: TGTGCCAGCAGCAAGACAGGGGCCAGCAATCAGCCCCAGCATTTT; CDR3aa: CASSKTGASNQPQHF
abundance: .; j_gene: TRBJ2-1; d_gene: .; v_gene: TRBV5-4; CDR3nt: TGTGCCAGCCGGGAGATCTCCTACAATGAGCAGTTCTTC; CDR3aa: CASREISYNEQFF
abundance: few; j_gene: TRBJ2-3; d_gene: .; v_gene: TRBV6-6; CDR3nt: TGTGCCAGCAGGCCGAACTCCGAGGGAACAGATACGCAGTATTTT; CDR3aa: CASRPNSEGTDTQYF
abundance: .; j_gene: TRBJ1-2; d_gene: TRBD1; v_gene: TRBV7-9; CDR3nt: TGTGCCAGCAGCTTAGTTTACAGGGGCGGCCCCGGGGGCTACACCTTC; CDR3aa: CASSLVYRGGPGGYTF
abundance: .; j_gene: TRBJ2-2; d_gene: TRBD2; v_gene: TRBV2; CDR3nt: TGTGCCAGCAGCCCCGAAGGGACTAGCTCGGCCGGGGAGCTGTTTTTT; CDR3aa: CASSPEGTSSAGELFF
abundance: .; j_gene: TRBJ1-3; d_gene: .; v_gene: TRBV6-1; CDR3nt: TGTGCCAGCAGTGTCGTGATTGCCGGTGGAAACACCATATATTTT; CDR3aa: CASSVVIAGGNTIYF
abundance: .; j_gene: TRBJ2-7; d_gene: TRBD1; v_gene: TRBV5-6; CDR3nt: TGTGCCAGCAGCTTGGGGGACAGGTTACTGGAGGAGCAGTACTTC; CDR3aa: CASSLGDRLLEEQYF
abundance: .; j_gene: TRBJ2-4; d_gene: .; v_gene: TRBV6-6; CDR3nt: TGTGCCAGCAGCCTAAATCAGGGAAACATTCAGTACTTC; CDR3aa: CASSLNQGNIQYF
abundance: once; j_gene: TRBJ2-5; d_gene: .; v_gene: TRBV9; CDR3nt: TGTGCCAGCAGCGTAGGAGGGAATCCCCAAGAGACCCAGTACTTC; CDR3aa: CASSVGGNPQETQYF